This TCR beta chain was captured by sequencing in a study of T cells in women clearing cervical HPV infection. The wider study: Cases: HPV16-related CIN3 or worse on histology, 2 invasive cancers. HLA type could not be excluded as a confounder. No precancer developed; the control's incident HPV16 infection cleared within 12 months.

V gave up 2 bases and J gave up 5 bases, with 6 bases separating them. The CDR3 runs 12 residues. Germline CDR1 and CDR2: KGHSH and LQKENI. Data came from immunoSEQ multiplex PCR; TCRdb stores just in-frame clones and leaves some out. The ten most abundant clones cover about 23% of a sample with tens of thousands of clones. Points on this clone: The read gets to within 3 residues of the CDR3 end, and the germline J gene fills in the rest.

The rearrangement uses TRBV18 and TRBJ2-5; D gene uncertain. The sequenced material came from blood buffy coat. The receptor comes from a woman aged 18 to 75 with a cervical HPV16 infection that either progressed to CIN3+ or cleared (not recorded which). The sequenced CDR3 bases are TGTGCCAGCTCACCAATCCGTGAGACC. Translated: CASSPIRET. The complete CDR3 sequence is CASSPIRETQYF.